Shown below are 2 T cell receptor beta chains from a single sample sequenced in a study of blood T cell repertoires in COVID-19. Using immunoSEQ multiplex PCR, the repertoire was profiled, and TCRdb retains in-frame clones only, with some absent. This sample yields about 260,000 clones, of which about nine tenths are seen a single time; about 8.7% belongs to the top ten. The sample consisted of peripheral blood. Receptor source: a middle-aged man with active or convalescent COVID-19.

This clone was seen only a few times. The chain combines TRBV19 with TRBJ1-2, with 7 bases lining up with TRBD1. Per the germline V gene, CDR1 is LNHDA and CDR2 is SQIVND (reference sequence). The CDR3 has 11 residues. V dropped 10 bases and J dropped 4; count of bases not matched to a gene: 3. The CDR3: CATGTAYGYTF. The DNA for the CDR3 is TGTGCCACCGGGACAGCCTATGGCTACACCTTC.

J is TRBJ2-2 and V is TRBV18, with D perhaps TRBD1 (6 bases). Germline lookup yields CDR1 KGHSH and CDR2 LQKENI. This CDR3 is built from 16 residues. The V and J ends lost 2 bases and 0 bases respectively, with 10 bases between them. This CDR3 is CASSPSRTANTGELFF. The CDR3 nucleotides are TGTGCCAGCTCACCATCCCGGACAGCGAACACCGGGGAGCTGTTTTTT.